This TCR beta chain was profiled in a study of T cells expressing NK-cell markers (dated by TCRdb to 2018 to 2020). Turning to the overall study: Three sorted T-cell subsets (CD3+CD56+NKG2C+, CD3+CD56+NKG2C- and CD3+CD56-NKG2C+) from under 10 donors had their TCR beta-chain repertoires profiled. The eight sequenced donors were randomly selected healthy volunteers, three men and five women. The libraries were sequenced on Illumina HiSeq 2000/2500, MiSeq or NextSeq, producing 2 x 150 bp reads. Among the eight sequenced donors, only one was HCMV-seronegative, while the other seven were HCMV-seropositive.

Comments on this clonotype: Its specific antigen is unknown.

Overall study outcomes, separate from this receptor: In several donors, the dominant CD3+CD56+NKG2C+ clonotypes were found to rank among the top 10 CD8+ clonotypes and to make up 1.0-7.0% of CD8+ T cells. Those dominant clonotypes were again the most abundant among CD3+CD56-NKG2C+ cells in a few donors, at about 28.3-60.1%. Whether the expanded NKG2C-expressing T cell clones were specific for HCMV antigens remained unclear.

A commercial ELISA kit detecting HCMV-specific IgG in serum was used to determine HCMV serostatus. Peripheral blood mononuclear cells were isolated from blood by Ficoll density gradient centrifugation. The instrument was an Illumina HiSeq 2000. TCR beta cDNA libraries were made by 5'RACE template switching that added a universal primer site and unique molecular identifiers. cDNA synthesis was primed from the TCR beta constant segment, followed by two successive PCR amplification steps. The original pipeline was this. MIGEC was used to demultiplex reads and group the reads by UMI, and MiTCR was used to assemble and quantify clonotypes. To exclude erroneous sequences, only TCR cDNA sequences supported by at least two reads were retained. The tcR package was used for downstream repertoire analysis, with clonotypes matched between fractions based on CDR3 nucleotide sequence plus V segment. Antigen specificity was annotated against VDJdb with VDJmatch, allowing one amino acid substitution in CDR3. TCRdb reprocessed the reads and provides one entry for every CDR3 protein sequence; no DNA is given. The V and J calls, along with clone size, are taken from TCRdb and not from the paper's own processing. The sample's own table lists over 150,000 distinct CDR3 sequences. The ten largest account for 37% of the sample.

The receptor's source is a woman in her forties or fifties in good health. Donor details come from another sample of the same person, matched by shared clones. Sequencing used blood T cells: a sorted CD56 or NKG2C T cell subset, CD4+ or CD8+ T cells, or bulk PBMC T cells (not recorded which).

This receptor carries the CDR3 CSEGTDYGYTF. The rearranged chain carries TRBV29-1 and TRBJ1-2; TCRdb gives TRBD1 as the D gene, but with no DNA this cannot be confirmed. Inclusive of the bounding cysteine and phenylalanine, the CDR3 is 11 residues long. No DNA is recorded. CDR1 is given as SQVTM and CDR2 as ANQGSEA, both from the germline V gene.